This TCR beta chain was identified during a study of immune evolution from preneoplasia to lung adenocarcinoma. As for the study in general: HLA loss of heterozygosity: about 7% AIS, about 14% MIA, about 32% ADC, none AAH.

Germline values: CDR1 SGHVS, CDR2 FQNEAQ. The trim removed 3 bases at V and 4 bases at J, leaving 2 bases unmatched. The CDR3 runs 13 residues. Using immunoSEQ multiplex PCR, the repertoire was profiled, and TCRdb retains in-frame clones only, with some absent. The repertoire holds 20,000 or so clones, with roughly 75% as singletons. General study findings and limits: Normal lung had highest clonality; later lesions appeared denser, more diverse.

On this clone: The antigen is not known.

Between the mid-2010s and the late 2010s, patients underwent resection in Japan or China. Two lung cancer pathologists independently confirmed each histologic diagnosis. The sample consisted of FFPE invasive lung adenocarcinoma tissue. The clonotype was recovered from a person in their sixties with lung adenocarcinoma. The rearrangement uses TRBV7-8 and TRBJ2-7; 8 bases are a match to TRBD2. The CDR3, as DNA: TGTGCCAGCAGCTTCAGCGGGAGTTACGAGCAGTACTTC. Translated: CASSFSGSYEQYF.